The 24 T cell receptor beta chains listed next were all sequenced from one sample in a study of CD8 T cells in ankylosing spondylitis. Each CDR3 protein gets one entry after TCRdb re-called the 5' RACE reads with MiXCR. Found here are around 150,000 distinct CDR3 sequences, about a third of them singletons; the top ten hold 6%. The sequenced sample was synovial fluid, either unsorted or a sorted T cell fraction (not recorded which). Source of these receptors: a male donor with ankylosing spondylitis.

The CDR3 nucleotides read TGTGCCACCGGTCGGGACAGCTACAATGAGCAGTTCTTC. Amino acids: CATGRDSYNEQFF. This rearrangement joins TRBV11-2 to TRBJ2-1; 7 bases align to TRBD1. J was trimmed by 3 bases and V by 10 bases; bases with no gene match: 6. Germline CDR1 and CDR2: SGHAT and FQNNGV. The CDR3 loop spans 13 amino acids.

This clonotype has just a few counts. V gene TRBV5-1 combines with J gene TRBJ1-2; D is unclear. Germline CDR1 and CDR2: SGHRS and YFSETQ. V was clipped by 1 base and J by 7 bases, with 11 bases between them. There are 13 residues in the CDR3. The CDR3 is CASSLTPEAGYTF. The CDR3 DNA reads TGCGCCAGCAGCTTGACCCCGGAGGCTGGCTACACCTTC. The full variable domain, its missing parts supplied by reference TRBV5-1 and TRBJ1-2, is KAGVTQTPRYLIKTRGQQVTLSCSPISGHRSVSWYQQTPGQGLQFLFEYFSETQRNKGNFPGRFSGRQFSNSRSEMNVSTLELGDSALYLCASSLTPEAGYTFGSGTRLTVV.

The chain recombines TRBV11-2 with TRBJ2-1; D might be TRBD1 (6 bases). From germline, CDR1 is SGHAT and CDR2 FQNNGV. Trimming removed 0 bases at V and 4 bases at J, with 13 bases between. CDR3 size: 16 residues. The CDR3: CASSLDGQRSYNEQFF. Written as DNA, the CDR3 is TGTGCCAGCAGCTTAGACGGACAGCGCTCATACAATGAGCAGTTCTTC.

This rearrangement joins TRBV20-1 to TRBJ2-2; TRBD2 agrees at 12 bases. Germline V gives CDR1 DFQATT, CDR2 SNEGSKA (reference sequence). This CDR3 spans 17 amino acids. After removal of 2 bases from V and 3 bases from J, the junction contained 7 bases not matched to a gene. The CDR3 region has the DNA TGCAGTGCTAGACCCTTACTAGCGGGAGGCCACACCGGGGAGCTGTTTTTT. It translates to CSARPLLAGGHTGELFF.

This clonotype was counted a single time. V is TRBV12-3 or TRBV12-4 and J is TRBJ2-7; unclear D gene. There are 13 residues in the CDR3. Trimming removed 4 bases at V and 9 bases at J, with 16 bases between. CDR3 in DNA: TGTGCCAGCAGTTCGAAAGGTCGGATTGGGCAGTACTTC. Protein: CASSSKGRIGQYF.

This clonotype has just a few counts. The chain carries TRBV20-1 and TRBJ1-1; maybe TRBD1 (5 bases). Per germline, CDR1 DFQATT and CDR2 SNEGSKA (reference sequence). This CDR3 has 15 residues. The ends were cut back, 3 bases at V and 1 base at J, with 15 bases in the middle. The CDR3 here is CSARIREGPNTEAFF. The CDR3, as DNA: TGCAGTGCTAGGATTCGGGAGGGGCCGAACACTGAAGCTTTCTTT.

This clonotype has only one observation. This sequence joins TRBV20-1 and TRBJ2-5; D is undetermined. The CDR3 runs 12 residues. Germline V lookup: CDR1 DFQATT, CDR2 SNEGSKA (reference sequence). This CDR3 reads CSALQYQETQYF. CDR3 in DNA: TGCAGCGCACTACAGTACCAAGAGACCCAGTACTTC.

The chain links TRBV6-1 to TRBJ2-1, with a weak D call TRBD1 (6 bases). The CDR3 is 16 residues long. V was clipped by 1 base and J by 1 base, with 11 bases between them. Per the germline V gene, CDR1 is MNHNS and CDR2 is SASEGT. CDR3 amino acids: CASSEEGHQSYNEQFF. The CDR3 nucleotides are TGTGCCAGCAGTGAAGAGGGACACCAATCCTACAATGAGCAGTTCTTC.

This clonotype was recorded at least ten times. This chain joins TRBV7-9 and TRBJ1-6, with 8 nucleotides matching TRBD1. Looked up from germline, CDR1 is SEHNR and CDR2 is FQNEAQ (reference sequence). The CDR3 has 14 residues. V shed 5 bases, J shed 7 bases, and the junction held 4 bases outside the gene matches. The CDR3 DNA reads as TGTGCCAGCAGCCGGGGACAGGCGAATTCACCCCTCCACTTT. Its translation is CASSRGQANSPLHF.

This clonotype was seen more than once but under ten times. V usage is TRBV12-3 or TRBV12-4 and J usage is TRBJ2-1, with D uncertain. The V and J ends lost 3 bases and 7 bases respectively, with 7 bases between them. The CDR3 contains 12 residues. Here the CDR3 reads CASSFGMNEQFF. CDR3 DNA: TGTGCCAGCAGTTTTGGTATGAATGAGCAGTTCTTC.

The rearrangement uses TRBV7-2 and TRBJ1-4; D is perhaps TRBD1 (6 bases). The length of the CDR3 is 15 residues. Looked up from germline, CDR1 is SGHTA and CDR2 is FQGNSA. Trimming pared 4 bases from V and 7 bases from J, leaving 16 bases between. Here the CDR3 DNA reads TGTGCCAGCAGCTCAACTTACAGGGTTTCTGAAAAACTGTTTTTT. It specifies CASSSTYRVSEKLFF.

This clonotype was picked up a small number of times. The chain carries TRBV29-1 and TRBJ2-7; 9 bases line up with TRBD2. The junction had 12 bases not matched to a gene; V was cut back by 6 bases and J by 3 bases. The CDR3 is 15 residues long. Looked up from germline, CDR1 is SQVTM and CDR2 is ANQGSEA. The chain's CDR3 is CSVTTGTSSLYEQYF. CDR3 DNA sequence: TGCAGCGTCACTACAGGGACTAGCAGCCTCTACGAGCAGTACTTC.

The gene calls are TRBV20-1 and TRBJ1-1; D remains unclear. V was pared by 3 bases and J by 10 bases, with 12 bases between. Germline lookup yields CDR1 DFQATT and CDR2 SNEGSKA (reference sequence). This CDR3 has 11 amino acids. In DNA form, the CDR3 reads TGCAGTGCTAGCCGAGGATTCGGAGCTTTCTTT. Protein: CSASRGFGAFF.

V gene TRBV20-1 combines with J gene TRBJ2-1; 9 bases align to TRBD2. CDR3 length: 16 amino acids. Trimming cost V 5 bases and J 4 bases; bases outside gene matches: 12. Germline V gene sequence: CDR1 DFQATT, CDR2 SNEGSKA (reference sequence). The CDR3 loop is CSAHPLSGRVYNEQFF. The CDR3 DNA is TGCAGTGCTCACCCCCTTAGCGGGAGAGTTTACAATGAGCAGTTCTTC.

This clonotype was recorded a few times. This chain connects TRBV5-1 to TRBJ2-2, with D hard to call. The CDR3 is made up of 14 amino acids. The germline V and J ends were trimmed by 4 bases and 2 bases, with 9 bases remaining between them. Germline V CDR1 and CDR2: SGHRS, YFSETQ. The CDR3 DNA sequence: TGCGCCAGCAGCCAACTGACCAACACCGGGGAGCTGTTTTTT. Translation: CASSQLTNTGELFF.

The chain joins TRBV15 to TRBJ2-4; D is ambiguous. Trimming stripped 0 bases from V and 1 base from J, with 7 bases between. Germline CDR1 is LNHNV and CDR2 is YYDKDF (reference sequence). CDR3 length equals 15 residues. The CDR3 DNA sequence: TGTGCCACCAGCAGAGATGGGGTCGCCAAAAACATTCAGTACTTC. Translation: CATSRDGVAKNIQYF.

V is TRBV28 and J is TRBJ1-6, with D hard to call. The V end lost 1 base, the J end lost 7 bases, and 11 bases lay between the germline ends. The V gene's germline CDR1 is MDHEN and CDR2 SYDVKM. The CDR3 is 15 residues long. CDR3 in DNA: TGTGCCAGCAGTTTATCCGGGTTACTAAATTCACCCCTCCACTTT. This encodes CASSLSGLLNSPLHF.

Ten or more counts support this clonotype. This chain links TRBV10-3 with TRBJ2-1; tentative D call: TRBD2 (6 bases). Trimming pared 11 bases from V and 5 bases from J, leaving 16 bases between. Germline CDR1 ENHRY, CDR2 SYGVKD. CDR3 length equals 13 residues. The CDR3 loop reads CAFGRAGHNEQFF. The CDR3 DNA sequence: TGTGCCTTCGGAAGAGCGGGTCACAATGAGCAGTTCTTC.

This clonotype occurred a few times. The chain links TRBV9 to TRBJ2-5; the match to TRBD2 covers 11 bases. With 5 bases clipped from V and 0 bases from J, the junction kept 3 bases outside the gene matches. CDR1 SGDLS and CDR2 YYNGEE come from the germline V gene. The CDR3 length is 15 residues. The CDR3 protein is CASRRGLADQETQYF. The CDR3 DNA reads TGTGCCAGCAGGAGGGGACTAGCGGACCAAGAGACCCAGTACTTC.

V is TRBV20-1 and J is TRBJ2-3; tentative D call: TRBD2 (6 bases). CDR1 is DFQATT, CDR2 SNEGSKA, per germline (reference sequence). This CDR3 has 15 residues. Trimming shortened V by 3 bases and J by 1 base, and 14 bases separated the two germline ends. The CDR3 sequence is CSASGRAGRTDTQYF. CDR3 nucleotide sequence: TGCAGTGCTAGTGGTCGGGCGGGACGCACAGATACGCAGTATTTT.

In this sample, this clonotype turned up many times. The chain couples TRBV28 to TRBJ2-4; maybe TRBD2 (6 bases). The CDR3 runs to 17 residues. The V end was cut by 2 bases, the J end by 0 bases, with 14 bases between. Germline V lookup: CDR1 MDHEN, CDR2 SYDVKM. CDR3 nucleotides: TGTGCCAGCAGTTTAATATCGGGGGTTGTAGCCAAAAACATTCAGTACTTC. This codes for CASSLISGVVAKNIQYF.

The chain employs TRBV20-1 and TRBJ1-1; D is ambiguous. V gave up 1 base and J gave up 1 base, with 7 bases separating them. Germline V gives CDR1 DFQATT, CDR2 SNEGSKA (reference sequence). The CDR3 covers 13 residues. CDR3 loop: CSARVAGNTEAFF. CDR3 sequence (DNA): TGCAGTGCTAGAGTAGCGGGGAACACTGAAGCTTTCTTT.

This chain uses TRBV6-2 or TRBV6-3 with TRBJ2-7; 7 bases are shared with TRBD2. The V segment lost 3 bases and the J segment 1 base; nucleotides outside the gene matches: 9. This CDR3 region has 16 residues. CDR1 is MNHEY and CDR2 is SVGEGT in the germline V gene. The CDR3 nucleotides read TGTGCCAGCAGTTATCATACTAGCGCGCCTTCCTACGAGCAGTACTTC. Translated: CASSYHTSAPSYEQYF.

The chain is built from TRBV3-1 and TRBJ2-3; unclear D gene. This CDR3 comprises 15 residues. V lost 1 base and J 2 bases, leaving 10 bases between the germline ends. The germline CDR1 and CDR2 sequences are LGHDT and YNNKEL (reference sequence). Here the CDR3 reads CASSQGPSYTDTQYF. The CDR3, as DNA: TGTGCCAGCAGCCAAGGTCCCAGCTACACAGATACGCAGTATTTT.